This section outlines one TCR beta chain sequence together with its context. J gave up 9 bases and V 2 bases, and 5 bases lay outside the gene matches. The CDR3 consists of 14 residues. Germline V gene data show CDR1 as LNHDA and CDR2 as SQIVND (reference sequence). Profiled with immunoSEQ multiplex PCR; TCRdb holds only in-frame clones, not every one. The table has a few hundred thousand clones, around 87% seen once. This entry comes from a study of blood T cell repertoires in COVID-19. The sequence was collected from a woman between 50 and 59 years old who had recovered from COVID-19. Sequenced input: peripheral blood. The chain is built from TRBV19 and TRBJ1-5, with TRBD1 identical over 9 bases. CDR3 nucleotide sequence: TGTGCCAGTAGTATAAGGGACAGGGAAACGCCCCAGCATTTT. Translated, it gives CASSIRDRETPQHF.